The present TCR beta chain was sequenced within a study of immune evolution from preneoplasia to lung adenocarcinoma (dated by TCRdb to about 2021). For the study in its entirety: HLA loss of heterozygosity was found in more than 5.5% of AIS, roughly 15% of MIA and about a third of ADC lesions, and in no AAH lesions. TCR sequencing data came from roughly 51 patients. Whole exome sequencing and methylation data from the same cohort of nodules were integrated with the immune data. Sample size was based on specimen availability rather than a prior power calculation. In total, the cohort included 50 to 65 patients with pulmonary nodules, all of whom underwent surgical resection. Resected precursor lesions (AAH, AIS, MIA) and invasive adenocarcinomas were compared with paired morphologically normal lung tissue. It was reported in the study that 105 samples were used for TCR sequencing. Immune contexture across lung adenocarcinoma precursors and invasive adenocarcinoma was profiled using immune gene expression, TCR sequencing and multiplex immunofluorescence. POLYSOLVER was used to infer Class I HLA alleles from exome data, while LOHHLA was used to detect allele-specific HLA loss.

Using the immunoSEQ hsTCRbeta Kit, TCR beta CDR3 regions were sequenced from DNA. Per the source publication's procedure: TCR sequencing data were analysed with the ImmunoSEQ Analyzer. T cell clonality was defined as 1 minus Pielou's evenness, calculated on productive rearrangements. The inverse Simpson index, applied to productive templates, was used to measure T cell diversity. T cell density was defined as TCR beta template counts normalized to usable DNA, with usable DNA estimated by amplifying and sequencing housekeeping genes. Two-sided Kruskal-Wallis tests were used to compare TCR metrics between histologic stages. TCRdb mirrors the immuneACCESS table, restricted to in-frame sequences. Some clones are absent from its copies; in checked studies, under half trace to an unresolved V gene, and the reason for the others is unknown. D and trimming were read from the DNA, whereas the V and J calls and clone size are those reported in that table. This sample holds about 41,000 clones; roughly four fifths were observed only once. The ten largest make up around 4.7% of the sample.

V lost 7 bases and J lost 0 bases; the stretch between them is 6 bases long. Counted from cysteine to phenylalanine, this CDR3 has 13 amino acids. Solely the CDR3 DNA is kept, with 39 bases framed from the first base. The CDR1 and CDR2 encoded by the germline V gene are MGHDK and SYGVNS. Remarks on this clone: Its antigen specificity is not known. Qualities for individual bases were not recorded, and no much larger clone is one base off.

Broad study findings and their caveats: The highest T cell clonality was observed in KRAS-mutant nodules compared with EGFR-mutant or double wild-type lesions. The findings rested on association rather than direct causation, and larger cohorts with long-term follow-up and longitudinal biopsies were considered necessary. The highest top T cell clone frequencies were observed in normal lung, and a progressive decrease in top T cell clone frequencies appeared to occur from AAH through AIS, MIA and invasive adenocarcinoma. Because all patients were from Japan and China, applicability to Western populations was uncertain. Clonality was highest in normal lung, while later-stage lesions appeared to have lower clonality but higher T cell density and diversity.

Patients underwent resection in Japan or China between the mid-2010s and the late 2010s. Two lung cancer pathologists independently confirmed the histologic diagnosis of each case on H&E slides. Macro-dissection after pathologic assessment enriched premalignant or tumor cells for nucleic acid extraction. The AllPrep DNA/RNA FFPE Kit was used to isolate DNA from FFPE tissue. In this chain, TRBV25-1 is recombined with TRBJ1-4; no D gene can be assigned with confidence. Sequenced input: FFPE invasive lung adenocarcinoma tissue. The sample's cell subset or site, from its label and the paper: frankly invasive lung adenocarcinoma (ADC). The clonotype comes from a person aged 55 to 75 with lung adenocarcinoma. The CDR3 corresponds to CASTSSTNEKLFF. The nucleotide sequence reads TGTGCCAGCACCTCCTCAACTAATGAAAAACTGTTTTTT.